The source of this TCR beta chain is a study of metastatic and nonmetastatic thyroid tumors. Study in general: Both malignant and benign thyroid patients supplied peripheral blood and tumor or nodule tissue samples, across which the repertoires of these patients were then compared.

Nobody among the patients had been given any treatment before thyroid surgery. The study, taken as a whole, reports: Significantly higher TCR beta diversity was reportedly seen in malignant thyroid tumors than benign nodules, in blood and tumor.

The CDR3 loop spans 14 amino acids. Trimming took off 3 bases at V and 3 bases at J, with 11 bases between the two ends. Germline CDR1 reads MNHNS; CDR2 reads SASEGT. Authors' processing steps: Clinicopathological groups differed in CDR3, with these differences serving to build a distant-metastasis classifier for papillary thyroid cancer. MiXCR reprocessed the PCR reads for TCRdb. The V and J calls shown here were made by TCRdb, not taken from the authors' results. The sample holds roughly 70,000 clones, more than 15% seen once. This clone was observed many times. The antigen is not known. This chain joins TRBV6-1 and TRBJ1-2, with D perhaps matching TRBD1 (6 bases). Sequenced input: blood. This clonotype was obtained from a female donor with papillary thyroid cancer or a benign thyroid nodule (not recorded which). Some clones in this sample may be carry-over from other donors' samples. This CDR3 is CASSDMGGHYGYTF. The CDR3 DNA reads TGTGCCAGCAGTGACATGGGGGGCCACTATGGCTACACCTTC.